This entry describes one TCR beta chain. Method: immunoSEQ multiplex PCR; TCRdb's copy keeps in-frame clones and lacks some. The table records approximately 170,000 clones, 88% of them present only once. These data originate in a study of radiation and T cells in renal cell carcinoma. Time point described: blood 4 weeks post-SBRT, at nephrectomy. The treatment here: 15 Gy SBRT to primary tumor, nephrectomy 4 weeks later. The receptor was derived from a woman aged 45 to 65 with renal cell carcinoma. The input for sequencing was blood, taken from a patient whose treatment included radiotherapy and nephrectomy.

Here the CDR3 reads CASSAGTTDSTDTQYF. CDR3 DNA: TGTGCCAGTAGTGCGGGGACGACTGACAGCACAGATACGCAGTATTTT. The chain employs TRBV19 and TRBJ2-3, with D perhaps TRBD2 (6 bases). This CDR3 comprises 16 residues. With 5 bases removed from V and 0 bases from J, the gap between germline ends came to 15 bases. Per the germline V gene, CDR1 is LNHDA and CDR2 is SQIVND (reference sequence).